The rows below give T cell receptor beta chains drawn from one sample of a study of somatic mutations in cytotoxic T cells in rheumatoid arthritis. This table comes from immunoSEQ multiplex PCR, and its TCRdb copy is limited to in-frame clones, with some not included. The data contain 25,000 to 30,000 clones, nearly 75% of them seen just once; the ten biggest clones take up approximately 10%. The material sequenced was CD8+ T cells sorted from blood. These TCRs come from a woman between 18 and 29 years old in good health. CDR3s include the opening cysteine and the closing phenylalanine or tryptophan. Each record gives: V gene, clone size, J gene, CDR3 length, D gene, CDR3 DNA, CDR3 protein. A D gene is named only where the DNA matches it firmly. Clone size, where shown, is once, few, many, or a class for clones that have expanded.

v_gene: TRBV5-4
abundance: .
j_gene: TRBJ2-2
len: 15
d_gene: .
CDR3nt: TGTGCCAGCACGGAGGAACCGTCGGGCACCGGGGAGCTGTTTTTT
CDR3aa: CASTEEPSGTGELFF

v_gene: TRBV6-5
abundance: .
j_gene: TRBJ2-2
len: 13
d_gene: .
CDR3nt: TGTGCCAGCAGTTACTCTAACACCGGGGAGCTGTTTTTT
CDR3aa: CASSYSNTGELFF

v_gene: TRBV7-9
abundance: few
j_gene: TRBJ2-7
len: 13
d_gene: .
CDR3nt: TGTGCCAGCAGCCTGGGGACAATTTACGAGCAGTACTTC
CDR3aa: CASSLGTIYEQYF

v_gene: TRBV29-1
abundance: .
j_gene: TRBJ2-2
len: 12
d_gene: .
CDR3nt: TGCAGCGTTGAAGGCCTTACCGGGGAGCTGTTTTTT
CDR3aa: CSVEGLTGELFF

v_gene: TRBV27
abundance: medium-sized
j_gene: TRBJ1-2
len: 16
d_gene: .
CDR3nt: TGTGCCAGCAGTGACGGGCCGACGGGGATGGACTATGGCTACACCTTC
CDR3aa: CASSDGPTGMDYGYTF

v_gene: TRBV27
abundance: .
j_gene: TRBJ2-1
len: 14
d_gene: .
CDR3nt: TGTGCCAGCAGTTCTCAGGGAAAATACAATGAGCAGTTCTTC
CDR3aa: CASSSQGKYNEQFF

v_gene: TRBV28
abundance: .
j_gene: TRBJ1-1
len: 15
d_gene: .
CDR3nt: TGTGCCAGCACATCAAGAGGGGCGTGGGACACTGAAGCTTTCTTT
CDR3aa: CASTSRGAWDTEAFF

v_gene: TRBV5-1
abundance: .
j_gene: TRBJ2-5
len: 13
d_gene: .
CDR3nt: TGCGCCAGCAGCTTGTTTGGGCAAGAGACCCAGTACTTC
CDR3aa: CASSLFGQETQYF

v_gene: TRBV9
abundance: few
j_gene: TRBJ2-7
len: 12
d_gene: .
CDR3nt: TGTGCCAGCACTGACGGCGATTACGAGCAGTACTTC
CDR3aa: CASTDGDYEQYF

v_gene: TRBV6-5
abundance: few
j_gene: TRBJ1-1
len: 13
d_gene: .
CDR3nt: TGTGCCAGCAGTTACTCGCGAGGAAGTGGAGCTTTCTTT
CDR3aa: CASSYSRGSGAFF

v_gene: TRBV5-6
abundance: .
j_gene: TRBJ2-1
len: 11
d_gene: .
CDR3nt: TGTGCCAGCAGGCTCGGGAATGAGCAGTTCTTC
CDR3aa: CASRLGNEQFF